This T cell receptor beta chain was identified in a study of blood T cell repertoires in COVID-19. Study context: In each case, the material was cDNA or gDNA derived from T cells, B-cell-depleted T cells, or PBMCs.

Assay: immunoSEQ multiplex PCR; the TCRdb copy retains only in-frame clones and omits some. The sample gives more than 250,000 clones, about 85% of which show up once; around 5.9% is in the top ten. Participants, roughly 18 to 90 years old, spanned fewer than 30 US areas. CDR1 is SEHNR, CDR2 FQNEAQ, per germline (reference sequence). CDR3 size: 16 residues. Deletions cut 1 base from V and 3 bases from J, with 13 bases between. This chain joins TRBV7-9 and TRBJ2-1; tentatively, D is TRBD2 (6 bases). The TCR sequence derives from a woman between 25 and 40 years old who had recovered from COVID-19. Sequencing was carried out using PBMCs or T cells enriched from blood (not recorded which). The CDR3 loop reads CASSLVRAGLYNEQFF. The CDR3 DNA reads as TGTGCCAGCAGCTTAGTTCGTGCGGGACTCTACAATGAGCAGTTCTTC.